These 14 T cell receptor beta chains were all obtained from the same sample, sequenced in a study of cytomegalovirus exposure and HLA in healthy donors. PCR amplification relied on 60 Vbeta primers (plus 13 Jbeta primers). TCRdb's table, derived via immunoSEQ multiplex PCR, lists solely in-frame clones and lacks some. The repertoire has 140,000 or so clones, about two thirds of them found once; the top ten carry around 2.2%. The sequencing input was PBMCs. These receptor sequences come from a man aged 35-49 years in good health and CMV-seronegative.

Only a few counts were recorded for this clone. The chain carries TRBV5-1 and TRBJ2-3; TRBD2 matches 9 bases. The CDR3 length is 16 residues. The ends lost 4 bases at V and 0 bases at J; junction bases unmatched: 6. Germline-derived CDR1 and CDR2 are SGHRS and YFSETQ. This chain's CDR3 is CASSINSGGSTDTQYF. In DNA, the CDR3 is TGCGCCAGCAGCATAAACAGCGGGGGGAGCACAGATACGCAGTATTTT.

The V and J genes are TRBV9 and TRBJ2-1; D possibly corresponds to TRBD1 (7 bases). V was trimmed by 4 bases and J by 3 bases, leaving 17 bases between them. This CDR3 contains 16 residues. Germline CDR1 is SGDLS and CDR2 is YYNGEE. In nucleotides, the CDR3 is TGTGCCAGCAGCCCAAGGGGGGCAGGGGGCTACAATGAGCAGTTCTTC. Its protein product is CASSPRGAGGYNEQFF.

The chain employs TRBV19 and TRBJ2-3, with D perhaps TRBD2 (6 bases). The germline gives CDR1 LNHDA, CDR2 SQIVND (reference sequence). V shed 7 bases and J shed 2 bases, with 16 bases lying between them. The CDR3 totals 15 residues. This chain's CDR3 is CASMYSGPSTDTQYF. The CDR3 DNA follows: TGTGCCAGTATGTATAGCGGACCCTCCACAGATACGCAGTATTTT.

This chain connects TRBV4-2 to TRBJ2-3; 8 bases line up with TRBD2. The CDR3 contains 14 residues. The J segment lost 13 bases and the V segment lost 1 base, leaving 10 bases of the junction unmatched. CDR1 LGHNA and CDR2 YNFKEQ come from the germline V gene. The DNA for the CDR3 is TGTGCCAGCAGCCAAGGGAGCGCCCGGGGGGGCGAGTATTTT. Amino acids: CASSQGSARGGEYF.

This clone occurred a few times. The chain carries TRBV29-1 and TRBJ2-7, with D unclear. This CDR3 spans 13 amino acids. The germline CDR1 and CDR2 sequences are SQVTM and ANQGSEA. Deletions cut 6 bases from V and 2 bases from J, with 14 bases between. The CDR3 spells CSVTGTSTYEQYF. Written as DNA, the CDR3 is TGCAGCGTGACGGGTACTTCCACCTACGAGCAGTACTTC.

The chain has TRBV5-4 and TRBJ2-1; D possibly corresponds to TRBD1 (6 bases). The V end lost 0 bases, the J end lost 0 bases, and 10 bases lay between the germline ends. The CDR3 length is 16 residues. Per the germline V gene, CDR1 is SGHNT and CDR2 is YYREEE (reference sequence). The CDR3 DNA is TGTGCCAGCAGCTTGGGGACAGAGCGCTCCTACAATGAGCAGTTCTTC. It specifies CASSLGTERSYNEQFF.

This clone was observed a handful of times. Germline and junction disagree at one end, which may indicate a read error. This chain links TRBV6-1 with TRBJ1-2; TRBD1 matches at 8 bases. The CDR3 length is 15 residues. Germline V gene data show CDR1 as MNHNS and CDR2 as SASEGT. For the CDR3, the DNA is TGTGCCAGCAGCGTAGAGGACAGGGTTTCAGAGGGCTACCCCTTC. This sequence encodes CASSVEDRVSEGYPF.

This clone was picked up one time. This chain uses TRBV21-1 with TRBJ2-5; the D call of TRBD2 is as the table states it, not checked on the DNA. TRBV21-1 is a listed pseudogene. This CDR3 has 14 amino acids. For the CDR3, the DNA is TGTGCCAGCAAGGGACTAGCGGGAGTAGAGACCCAGTACTTC. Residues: CASKGLAGVETQYF.

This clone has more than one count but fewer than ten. In DNA form, the CDR3 reads TGTGCCAGCAGCTTAGCGCAGAATGAAGCTTTCTTT. Residues: CASSLAQNEAFF. The V and J genes are TRBV7-8 and TRBJ1-1; no reliable D call. The ends were cut back, 0 bases at V and 7 bases at J, with 6 bases in the middle. CDR1 and CDR2 from the germline V gene are SGHVS and FQNEAQ. The CDR3 loop spans 12 amino acids.

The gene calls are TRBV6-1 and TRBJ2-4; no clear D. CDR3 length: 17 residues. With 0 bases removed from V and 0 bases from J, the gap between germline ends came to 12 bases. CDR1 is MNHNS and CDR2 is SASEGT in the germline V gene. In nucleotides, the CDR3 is TGTGCCAGCAGTGAAGCCCTAGAGACCTTAGCCAAAAACATTCAGTACTTC. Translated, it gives CASSEALETLAKNIQYF.

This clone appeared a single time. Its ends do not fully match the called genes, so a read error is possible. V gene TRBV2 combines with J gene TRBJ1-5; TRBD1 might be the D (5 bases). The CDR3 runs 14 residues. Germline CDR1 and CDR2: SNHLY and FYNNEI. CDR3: CASREGANNQPQHF. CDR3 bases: TGTGCCAGCAGGGAAGGGGCTAACAATCAGCCCCAGCATTTT.

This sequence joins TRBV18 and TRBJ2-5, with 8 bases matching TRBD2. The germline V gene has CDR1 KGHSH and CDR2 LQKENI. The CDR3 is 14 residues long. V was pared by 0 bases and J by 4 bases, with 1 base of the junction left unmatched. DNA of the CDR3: TGTGCCAGCTCACCACCGGCGGGAGGAGAGACCCAGTACTTC. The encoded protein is CASSPPAGGETQYF.

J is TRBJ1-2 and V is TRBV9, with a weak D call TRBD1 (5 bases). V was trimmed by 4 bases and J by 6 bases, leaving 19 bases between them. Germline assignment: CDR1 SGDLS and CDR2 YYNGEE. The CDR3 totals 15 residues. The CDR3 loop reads CASSLDSRNHNGYTF. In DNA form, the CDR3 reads TGTGCCAGCAGCCTTGACAGTAGGAACCATAATGGCTACACCTTC.

CDR3 nucleotides: TGTGCCATCAGTAGGAGCCGCGGGAGCTCCTACGAGCAGTACTTC. Its protein is CAISRSRGSSYEQYF. This chain uses TRBV10-3 with TRBJ2-7; 7 nucleotides agree with TRBD2. CDR1 ENHRY and CDR2 SYGVKD come from the germline V gene. This CDR3 spans 15 amino acids. V gave up 5 bases and J gave up 0 bases; unmatched junction bases: 7.